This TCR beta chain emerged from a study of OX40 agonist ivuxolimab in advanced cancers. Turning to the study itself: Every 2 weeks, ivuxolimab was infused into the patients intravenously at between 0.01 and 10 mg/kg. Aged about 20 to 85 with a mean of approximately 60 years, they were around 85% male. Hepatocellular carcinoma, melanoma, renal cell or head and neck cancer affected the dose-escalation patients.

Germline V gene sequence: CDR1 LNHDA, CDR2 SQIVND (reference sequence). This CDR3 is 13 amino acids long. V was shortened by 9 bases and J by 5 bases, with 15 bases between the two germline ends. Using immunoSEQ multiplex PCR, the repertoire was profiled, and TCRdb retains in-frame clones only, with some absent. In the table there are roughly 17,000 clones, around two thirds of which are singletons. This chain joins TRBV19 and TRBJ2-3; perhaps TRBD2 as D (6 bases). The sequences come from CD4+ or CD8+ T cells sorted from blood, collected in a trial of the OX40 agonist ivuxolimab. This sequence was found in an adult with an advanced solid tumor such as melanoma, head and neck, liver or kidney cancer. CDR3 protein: CASTTGLQDTQYF. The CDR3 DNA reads TGTGCCAGCACAACGGGACTTCAAGATACGCAGTATTTT.